Listed here are 14 T cell receptor beta chains from one sample, sequenced in a study of blood T cell repertoires in COVID-19. Libraries were prepared by immunoSEQ multiplex PCR; TCRdb keeps only in-frame clonotypes and omits some of them. Of some 240,000 clones detected, about 86% appear once; the ten largest clones hold roughly 4%. Sequenced material: PBMCs or T cells enriched from blood (not recorded which). The receptors come from a man aged 30 to 39 with acute COVID-19.

The chain recombines TRBV3-1 (or the pseudogene TRBV3-2) with TRBJ1-2, with D tentatively TRBD1 (5 bases). Germline V CDR1 and CDR2: LGHDT, YNNKEL (reference sequence). The CDR3 has 14 residues. V dropped 0 bases and J dropped 8 bases, with 13 bases sitting between them. Written as DNA, the CDR3 is TGTGCCAGCAGCCAAGAGTCAGGGAGGGACGGCTACACCTTC. Protein: CASSQESGRDGYTF.

The sample holds a few counts of this clone. The chain has TRBV7-9 and TRBJ2-5, with 7 bases that match TRBD1. This CDR3 has 13 residues. J was trimmed by 5 bases and V by 8 bases; bases with no gene match: 8. Germline CDR1 SEHNR, CDR2 FQNEAQ (reference sequence). In DNA form, the CDR3 reads TGTGCCAGCGACAGGGACGAGCGCGAGACCCAGTACTTC. Protein sequence: CASDRDERETQYF.

The J gene is TRBJ1-6, the V gene TRBV27; D is unresolved. The CDR3 loop spans 14 amino acids. Germline values: CDR1 MNHEY, CDR2 SMNVEV (reference sequence). V gave up 5 bases and J gave up 7 bases, with 12 bases separating them. This chain's CDR3 is CASSPGISNSPLHF. CDR3 nucleotide sequence: TGTGCCAGCAGTCCGGGGATCTCAAATTCACCCCTCCACTTT.

This clone was found once. The J gene is TRBJ1-4, the V gene TRBV5-8; TRBD1 is a possible D gene (5 bases). CDR1 is SGHTS, CDR2 YDEGEE, per germline. Trimming removed 1 base at V and 8 bases at J, with 21 bases between. The CDR3 is made up of 17 amino acids. CDR3 residues: CASSLLSGLGPQEKLFF. The CDR3 nucleotides are TGTGCCAGCAGCTTGTTGTCAGGGCTGGGGCCCCAAGAAAAACTGTTTTTT.

This clone appeared once. The chain combines TRBV7-8 with TRBJ1-5; 7 bases align to TRBD1. Germline CDR1 and CDR2: SGHVS and FQNEAQ. The junction had 7 bases not matched to a gene; V was cut back by 2 bases and J by 3 bases. The length of the CDR3 is 16 residues. In nucleotides, the CDR3 is TGTGCCAGCAGCTTATCAATACAGGGGTTCAATCAGCCCCAGCATTTT. Its translation: CASSLSIQGFNQPQHF. Drawing the rest from reference TRBV7-8 and TRBJ1-5, the complete variable domain is GAGVSQSPRYKVAKRGQDVALRCDPISGHVSLFWYQQALGQGPEFLTYFQNEAQLDKSGLPSDRFFAERPEGSVSTLKIQRTQQEDSAVYLCASSLSIQGFNQPQHFGDGTRLSIL.

This clone occurred a few times. The chain recombines TRBV23-1 with TRBJ2-1; perhaps TRBD1 as D (5 bases). TRBV23-1 is designated an ORF whose function remains uncertain. The germline V and J ends were trimmed by 5 bases and 5 bases, with 7 bases remaining between them. The CDR3 has 12 residues. CDR3 amino acids: CASSVQDNEQFF. CDR3 sequence (DNA): TGCGCCAGCAGTGTACAGGACAATGAGCAGTTCTTC.

The V call is TRBV18, the J call TRBJ1-2; 7 nucleotides align to TRBD1. Germline values: CDR1 KGHSH, CDR2 LQKENI. V gave up 6 bases and J gave up 8 bases; unmatched junction bases: 12. This CDR3 comprises 14 residues. The CDR3 sequence is CASSPDRSFGGYTF. CDR3 nucleotides: TGTGCCAGCTCGCCGGACAGGTCATTCGGGGGCTACACCTTC.

In nucleotides, the CDR3 is TGTGCCAGCAGCCAAGTGACAGGGGGCGCCTACAATGAGCAGTTCTTC. Translation gives CASSQVTGGAYNEQFF. The chain is built from TRBV3-1 (or the pseudogene TRBV3-2) and TRBJ2-1; 10 bases fit TRBD1. This CDR3 is built from 16 residues. V trimming: 1 base; J trimming: 2 bases; junction bases outside the gene matches: 2. Looked up from germline, CDR1 is LGHDT and CDR2 is YNNKEL (reference sequence).

V and J are TRBV4-2 and TRBJ1-1, with D hard to call. Trimming left V 0 bases short and J 4 bases short, with 9 bases between. Germline V lookup: CDR1 LGHNA, CDR2 YNFKEQ. The CDR3 consists of 14 residues. The CDR3 spells CASSQESGFTEAFF. The CDR3 coding sequence is TGTGCCAGCAGCCAAGAATCGGGTTTCACTGAAGCTTTCTTT.

The chain employs TRBV19 and TRBJ2-1; 8 nucleotides agree with TRBD2. V lost 5 bases to trimming and J lost 4 bases; unmatched junction nucleotides: 7. Germline V gene data show CDR1 as LNHDA and CDR2 as SQIVND (reference sequence). The CDR3 consists of 15 residues. CDR3: CASSPSAGAYNEQFF. DNA of the CDR3: TGTGCCAGTAGTCCCTCAGCGGGGGCGTACAATGAGCAGTTCTTC.

This clone came up once. The CDR3: CASKTGVRAEAFF. In DNA form, the CDR3 reads TGTGCCAGCAAGACAGGGGTGCGGGCTGAAGCTTTCTTT. The V gene is TRBV6-5, the J gene TRBJ1-1, with 8 bases matching TRBD1. The length of the CDR3 is 13 residues. Germline V gene sequence: CDR1 MNHEY, CDR2 SVGAGI. V was pared by 7 bases and J by 6 bases, with 7 bases of the junction left unmatched.

The chain employs TRBV4-3 and TRBJ2-1; the D is unclear. Germline lookup yields CDR1 LGHNA and CDR2 YSLEER. The CDR3 loop spans 11 amino acids. Trimming shortened V by 3 bases and J by 10 bases, and 7 bases separated the two germline ends. As DNA, the CDR3 is TGCGCCAGCAGCCATAAGAGAGAGCAGTTCTTC. The encoded protein is CASSHKREQFF.

This chain connects TRBV18 to TRBJ1-1; possibly TRBD1 for D (6 bases). The CDR3 has 14 residues. V was cut by 6 bases and J by 4 bases, with 15 bases left in between. Germline V gives CDR1 KGHSH, CDR2 LQKENI. CDR3 region: CASSLTQGITEAFF. The CDR3 nucleotides are TGTGCCAGCTCCCTGACTCAGGGGATCACTGAAGCTTTCTTT.

The V gene is TRBV19, the J gene TRBJ2-3, with TRBD1 matching over 9 bases. Germline V gives CDR1 LNHDA, CDR2 SQIVND (reference sequence). The CDR3 contains 16 residues. The J segment lost 9 bases and the V segment lost 5 bases, leaving 15 bases of the junction unmatched. The CDR3 sequence: CASSSNRGRFQETQYF. CDR3 in DNA: TGTGCCAGTAGTTCTAACAGGGGGCGATTCCAGGAGACGCAGTATTTT.